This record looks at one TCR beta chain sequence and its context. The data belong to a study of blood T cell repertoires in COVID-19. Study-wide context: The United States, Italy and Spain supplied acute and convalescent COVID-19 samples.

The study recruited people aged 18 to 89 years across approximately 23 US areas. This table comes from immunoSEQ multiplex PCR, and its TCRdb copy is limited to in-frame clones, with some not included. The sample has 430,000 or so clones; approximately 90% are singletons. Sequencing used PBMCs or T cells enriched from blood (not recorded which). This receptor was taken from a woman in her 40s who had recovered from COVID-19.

The CDR3 region is CASTRQGGRGYTF. The CDR3, as DNA: TGTGCCAGCACCCGACAGGGAGGTCGGGGCTACACCTTC. The chain joins TRBV6-5 to TRBJ1-2; TRBD1 matches 7 bases. J gave up 8 bases and V 7 bases, and 10 bases lay outside the gene matches. Germline CDR1 is MNHEY and CDR2 is SVGAGI. This CDR3 spans 13 amino acids.